This is a list of T cell receptor beta chains from one sample in a study of blood T cell repertoires in COVID-19. This table comes from immunoSEQ multiplex PCR, and its TCRdb copy is limited to in-frame clones, with some not included. The table has roughly 300,000 clones, around 92% seen once. Sequencing used peripheral blood. The receptor set was obtained from a woman aged 25 to 45 with COVID-19, enrolled during active disease. Both conserved end residues are part of each CDR3. The D gene is left open where the match is weak. Rows may omit the clone size; those that give it use once, few, many or a size class.

V: TRBV6-5
J: TRBJ1-4
D: .
length: 14
size: .
DNA: TGTGCCAGCAGTTACTCGGACAACCATGAAAAACTGTTTTTT
CDR3: CASSYSDNHEKLFF

V: TRBV2
J: TRBJ2-5
D: TRBD2
length: 14
size: .
DNA: TGTGCCAGCAGTATGGGACTAGCGGAAGAGACCCAGTACTTC
CDR3: CASSMGLAEETQYF

V: TRBV27
J: TRBJ1-6
D: TRBD1
length: 16
size: once
DNA: TGTGCCAGCAGTTTGGTAACAGGGGGCAAAAGGTCACCCCTCCACTTT
CDR3: CASSLVTGGKRSPLHF

V: TRBV19
J: TRBJ1-5
D: .
length: 15
size: .
DNA: TGTGCCAGTAGTAGAGACAGGTGGAGCAATCAGCCCCAGCATTTT
CDR3: CASSRDRWSNQPQHF

V: TRBV7-8
J: TRBJ1-2
D: TRBD1
length: 13
size: .
DNA: TGTGCCAGCAGCGCACGGGACAGTAATGGCTACACCTTC
CDR3: CASSARDSNGYTF

V: TRBV4-3
J: TRBJ2-1
D: TRBD2
length: 16
size: .
DNA: TGCGCCAGCAGCCAAGGTCTAGCGGGGGGTGAGGATGAGCAGTTCTTC
CDR3: CASSQGLAGGEDEQFF

V: TRBV11-3
J: TRBJ2-7
D: TRBD1
length: 13
size: .
DNA: TGTGCCAGCAGCCAACAGGGGGCGGGTTGGCAGTACTTC
CDR3: CASSQQGAGWQYF

V: TRBV7-8
J: TRBJ2-1
D: .
length: 15
size: .
DNA: TGTGCCAGCAGGTACCAAACCGGGGTTTACAATGAGCAGTTCTTC
CDR3: CASRYQTGVYNEQFF

V: TRBV5-1
J: TRBJ1-1
D: .
length: 14
size: .
DNA: TGCGCCAGCAGTGATCGGGGTAGTCGTACTGAAGCTTTCTTT
CDR3: CASSDRGSRTEAFF

V: TRBV7-7
J: TRBJ1-3
D: TRBD1
length: 14
size: .
DNA: TGTGCTAGCAGCCCAGACAGGGTGGGAAACACCATATATTTT
CDR3: CASSPDRVGNTIYF

V: TRBV2
J: TRBJ2-2
D: TRBD1
length: 16
size: .
DNA: TGTGCCAGCACGAGGGGACAGGGGGGGTTGACCGGGGAGCTGTTTTTT
CDR3: CASTRGQGGLTGELFF

V: TRBV2
J: TRBJ1-5
D: .
length: 16
size: .
DNA: TGTGCCAGCAGGCCCGGGCCCACAGGGAACAATCAGCCCCAGCATTTT
CDR3: CASRPGPTGNNQPQHF

V: TRBV5-8
J: TRBJ1-5
D: TRBD1
length: 14
size: .
DNA: TGTGCCAGCAGCATAGACAGGGGATATCAGCCCCAGCATTTT
CDR3: CASSIDRGYQPQHF

V: TRBV7-2
J: TRBJ2-5
D: .
length: 13
size: few
DNA: TGTGCCAGCAGCGCATCGGGCGGGGAGACCCAGTACTTC
CDR3: CASSASGGETQYF

V: TRBV7-2
J: TRBJ1-1
D: .
length: 17
size: .
DNA: TGTGCCAGCAGCTTAGATGGGGGGGGACTTACGAACACTGAAGCTTTCTTT
CDR3: CASSLDGGGLTNTEAFF

V: TRBV19
J: TRBJ2-1
D: .
length: 16
size: .
DNA: TGTGCCAGTAGTATAGATCAGGGGAGCCCCTACAATGAGCAGTTCTTC
CDR3: CASSIDQGSPYNEQFF

V: TRBV6-6
J: TRBJ1-1
D: TRBD1
length: 14
size: .
DNA: TGTGCCAGCAGTTACGCGGGACAGTCCTCGTGGGCTTTCTTT
CDR3: CASSYAGQSSWAFF

V: TRBV2
J: TRBJ1-1
D: .
length: 11
size: few
DNA: TGTGCCAGCAGACGGGTCACTGAAGCTTTCTTT
CDR3: CASRRVTEAFF

V: TRBV6-5
J: TRBJ1-5
D: .
length: 15
size: .
DNA: TGTGCCAGCAGAGTGGGCAGGGGCTCCCCTCAGCCCCAGCATTTT
CDR3: CASRVGRGSPQPQHF

V: TRBV7-8
J: TRBJ2-1
D: TRBD1
length: 14
size: .
DNA: TGTGCCAGCAGCGCCAGCGGGACAGGGAATGAGCAGTTCTTC
CDR3: CASSASGTGNEQFF

V: TRBV6-1
J: TRBJ2-3
D: .
length: 13
size: .
DNA: TGTGCCAGCAGAACCCCCCAGGCAGATACGCAGTATTTT
CDR3: CASRTPQADTQYF

V: TRBV5-8
J: TRBJ1-1
D: .
length: 13
size: .
DNA: TGTGCCAGCAGCTTGTACAGGAACACTGAAGCTTTCTTT
CDR3: CASSLYRNTEAFF